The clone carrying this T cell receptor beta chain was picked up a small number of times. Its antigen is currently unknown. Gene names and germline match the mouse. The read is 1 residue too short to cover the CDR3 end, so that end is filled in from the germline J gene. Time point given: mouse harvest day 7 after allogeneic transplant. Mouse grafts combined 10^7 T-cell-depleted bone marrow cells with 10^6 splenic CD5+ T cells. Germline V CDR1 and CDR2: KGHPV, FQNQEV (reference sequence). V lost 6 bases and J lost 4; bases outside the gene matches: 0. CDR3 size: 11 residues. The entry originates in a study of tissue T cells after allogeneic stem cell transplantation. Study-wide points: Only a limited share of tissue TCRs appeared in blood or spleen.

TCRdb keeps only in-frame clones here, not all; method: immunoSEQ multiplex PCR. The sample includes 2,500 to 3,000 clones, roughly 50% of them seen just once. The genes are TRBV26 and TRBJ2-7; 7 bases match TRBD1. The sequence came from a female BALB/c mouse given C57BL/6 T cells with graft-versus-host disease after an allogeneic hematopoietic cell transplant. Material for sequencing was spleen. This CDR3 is CASRGQYEQYF. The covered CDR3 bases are TGTGCCAGCAGGGGACAGTATGAACAGTAC.